Shown below are 5 T cell receptor beta chains from a single sample sequenced in a study of blood T cell repertoires in COVID-19. Profiled with immunoSEQ multiplex PCR; TCRdb holds only in-frame clones, not every one. The sample has roughly 180,000 clones; approximately 94% are singletons. Material for sequencing was peripheral blood. The receptors derive from a man between 25 and 39 years old with COVID-19, enrolled during active disease.

The V and J genes are TRBV2 and TRBJ1-2; 10 positions match TRBD1. The CDR3 loop spans 14 amino acids. Germline V gene sequence: CDR1 SNHLY, CDR2 FYNNEI. Germline trimming cut 6 bases from V and 3 bases from J; bases unmatched to any gene: 4. The CDR3 is CASRLGTGDYGYTF. CDR3 nucleotides: TGTGCCAGCAGACTCGGGACAGGGGACTATGGCTACACCTTC.

Of note for this clone: In the same sample, other DNA sequences code for this CDR3. The genes are TRBV6-1 and TRBJ1-5; D call uncertain. Germline-derived CDR1 and CDR2 are MNHNS and SASEGT. V was pared by 2 bases and J by 7 bases, with 9 bases between. The CDR3 sequence is 13 residues long. CDR3 region: CASSESGGQPQHF. The DNA for the CDR3 is TGTGCCAGCAGTGAATCGGGAGGGCAGCCCCAGCATTTT.

The rearrangement links TRBV6-4 to TRBJ2-5; TRBD2 aligns across 12 bases. The V segment lost 3 bases and the J segment 10 bases; nucleotides outside the gene matches: 3. The CDR3 is 13 amino acids. Per the germline V gene, CDR1 is MRHNA and CDR2 is SNTAGT. CDR3 sequence reads: CASSELAGGLQYF. The DNA for the CDR3 is TGTGCCAGCAGTGAACTAGCGGGGGGACTCCAGTACTTC.

This rearrangement joins TRBV7-3 to TRBJ1-1; D is perhaps TRBD1 (5 bases). Germline CDR1 SGHTA, CDR2 FQGTGA. V lost 4 bases and J 1 base, leaving 10 bases between the germline ends. The CDR3 extends over 14 amino acids. The DNA for the CDR3 is TGTGCCAGCAGCTCCCTCGGGGGGAACACTGAAGCTTTCTTT. Translation: CASSSLGGNTEAFF.

V is TRBV19 and J is TRBJ1-5; the D gene is possibly TRBD1 (5 bases). CDR1 is LNHDA, CDR2 SQIVND, per germline (reference sequence). The germline V and J ends were trimmed by 0 bases and 8 bases, with 14 bases remaining between them. The CDR3 has 15 residues. The CDR3 reads CASSIDGGGAEPQHF. CDR3 bases: TGTGCCAGTAGTATAGACGGGGGTGGGGCTGAGCCCCAGCATTTT.